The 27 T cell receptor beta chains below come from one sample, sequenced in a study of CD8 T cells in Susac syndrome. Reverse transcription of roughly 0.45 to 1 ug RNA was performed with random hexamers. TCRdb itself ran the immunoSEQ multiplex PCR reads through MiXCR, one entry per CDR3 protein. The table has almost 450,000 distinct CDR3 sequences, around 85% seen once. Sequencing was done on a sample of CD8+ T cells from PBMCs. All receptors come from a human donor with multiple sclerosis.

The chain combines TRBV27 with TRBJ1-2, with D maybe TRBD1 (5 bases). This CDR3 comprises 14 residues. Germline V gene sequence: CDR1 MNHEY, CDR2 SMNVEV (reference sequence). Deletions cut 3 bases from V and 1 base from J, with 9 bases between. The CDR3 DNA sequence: TGTGCCAGCAGTTTCCAGGGCGGTAACTATGGCTACACCTTC. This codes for CASSFQGGNYGYTF.

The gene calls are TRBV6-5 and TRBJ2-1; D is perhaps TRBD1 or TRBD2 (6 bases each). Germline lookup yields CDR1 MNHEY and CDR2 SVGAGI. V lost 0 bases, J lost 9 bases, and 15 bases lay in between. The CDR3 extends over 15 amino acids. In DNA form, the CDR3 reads TGTGCCAGCAGTTACTCGATACCGGGGGCGGGTGAGCAGTTCTTC. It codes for CASSYSIPGAGEQFF.

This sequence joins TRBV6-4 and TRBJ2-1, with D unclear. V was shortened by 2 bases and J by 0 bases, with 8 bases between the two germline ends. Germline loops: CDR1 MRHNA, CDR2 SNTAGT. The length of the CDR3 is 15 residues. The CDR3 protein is CASSDGVASYNEQFF. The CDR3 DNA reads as TGTGCCAGCAGTGACGGGGTAGCCTCCTACAATGAGCAGTTCTTC.

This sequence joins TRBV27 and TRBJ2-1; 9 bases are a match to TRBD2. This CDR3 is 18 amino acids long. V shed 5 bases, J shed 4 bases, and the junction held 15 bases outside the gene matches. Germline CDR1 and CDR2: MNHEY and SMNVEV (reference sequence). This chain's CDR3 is CASSPLEAGGPGYNEQFF. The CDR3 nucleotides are TGTGCCAGCAGTCCCCTCGAGGCGGGAGGGCCAGGGTACAATGAGCAGTTCTTC.

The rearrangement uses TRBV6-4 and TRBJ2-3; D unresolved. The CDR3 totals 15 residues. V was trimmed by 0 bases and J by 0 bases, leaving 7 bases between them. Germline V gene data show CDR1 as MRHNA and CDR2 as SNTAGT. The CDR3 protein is CASSDSITSTDTQYF. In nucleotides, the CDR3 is TGTGCCAGCAGTGACTCGATCACCAGCACAGATACGCAGTATTTT.

In DNA form, the CDR3 reads TGTGCCAGCAGTGCTCAAAGTCCGGGAGCGGGAGTCGATGAGCAGTTCTTC. Translation: CASSAQSPGAGVDEQFF. The V call is TRBV25-1, the J call TRBJ2-1, with TRBD2 matching 8 bases. CDR1 is MGHDK and CDR2 is SYGVNS in the germline V gene. CDR3 length: 17 amino acids. J lost 8 bases, V lost 4 bases, and 16 bases had no gene match.

The CDR3 DNA reads TGCGCCAGCAGCTTGGATAGAAGCGGGAGAGGGTACGAGCAGTACTTC. The encoded protein is CASSLDRSGRGYEQYF. The genes are TRBV5-1 and TRBJ2-7; 8 nucleotides align to TRBD2. V was clipped by 0 bases and J by 4 bases; unmatched bases: 9. Germline CDR1 reads SGHRS; CDR2 reads YFSETQ. The CDR3 has 16 amino acids.

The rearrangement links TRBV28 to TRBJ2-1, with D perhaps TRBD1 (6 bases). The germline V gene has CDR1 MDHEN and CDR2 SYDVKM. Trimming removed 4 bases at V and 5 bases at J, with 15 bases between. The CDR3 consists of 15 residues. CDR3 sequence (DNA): TGTGCCAGCAGTTCTCAGGGGACGTTCAACAATGAGCAGTTCTTC. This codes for CASSSQGTFNNEQFF.

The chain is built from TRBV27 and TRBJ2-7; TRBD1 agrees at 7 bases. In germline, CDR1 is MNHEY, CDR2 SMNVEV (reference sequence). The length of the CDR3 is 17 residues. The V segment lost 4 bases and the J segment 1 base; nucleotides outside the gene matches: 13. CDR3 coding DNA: TGTGCCAGCAGTTCAGGGACAGCATTCAAACCTTCCTACGAGCAGTACTTC. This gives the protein CASSSGTAFKPSYEQYF.

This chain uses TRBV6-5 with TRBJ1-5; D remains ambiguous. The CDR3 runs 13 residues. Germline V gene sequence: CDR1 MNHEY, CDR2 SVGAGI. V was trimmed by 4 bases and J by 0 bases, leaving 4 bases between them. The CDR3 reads CASSSFSNQPQHF. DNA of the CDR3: TGTGCCAGCAGTTCTTTTAGCAATCAGCCCCAGCATTTT.

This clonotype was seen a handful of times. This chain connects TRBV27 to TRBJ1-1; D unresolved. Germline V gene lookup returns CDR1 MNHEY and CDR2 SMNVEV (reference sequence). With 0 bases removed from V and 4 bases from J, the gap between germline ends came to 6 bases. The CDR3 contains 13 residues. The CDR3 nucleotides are TGTGCCAGCAGTTTATCGCCCACCACTGAAGCTTTCTTT. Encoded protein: CASSLSPTTEAFF.

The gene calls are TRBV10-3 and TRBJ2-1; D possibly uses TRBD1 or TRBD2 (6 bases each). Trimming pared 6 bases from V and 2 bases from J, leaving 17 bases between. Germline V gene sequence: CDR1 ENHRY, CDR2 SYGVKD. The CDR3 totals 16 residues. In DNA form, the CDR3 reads TGTGCCATCAGCGGGGGCACAGTATACCCCTACAATGAGCAGTTCTTC. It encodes CAISGGTVYPYNEQFF.

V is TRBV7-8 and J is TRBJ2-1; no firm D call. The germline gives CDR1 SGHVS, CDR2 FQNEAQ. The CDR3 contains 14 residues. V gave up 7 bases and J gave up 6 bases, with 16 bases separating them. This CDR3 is CASTLQRLRNEQFF. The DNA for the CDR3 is TGTGCCAGCACCCTTCAGAGACTGCGCAATGAGCAGTTCTTC.

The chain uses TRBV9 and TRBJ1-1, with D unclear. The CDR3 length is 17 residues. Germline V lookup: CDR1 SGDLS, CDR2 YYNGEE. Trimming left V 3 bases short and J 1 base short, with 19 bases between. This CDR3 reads CASSAGPGVDRNTEAFF. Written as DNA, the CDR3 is TGTGCCAGCAGCGCCGGCCCTGGAGTAGATAGGAACACTGAAGCTTTCTTT.

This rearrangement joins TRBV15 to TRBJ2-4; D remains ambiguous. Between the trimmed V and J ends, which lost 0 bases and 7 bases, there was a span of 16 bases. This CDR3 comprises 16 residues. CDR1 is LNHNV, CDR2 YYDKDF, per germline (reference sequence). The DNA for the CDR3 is TGTGCCACCAGCAGAGATCAGGAAGGGATACAGAACATTCAGTACTTC. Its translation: CATSRDQEGIQNIQYF. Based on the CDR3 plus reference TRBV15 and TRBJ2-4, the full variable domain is DAMVIQNPRYQVTQFGKPVTLSCSQTLNHNVMYWYQQKSSQAPKLLFHYYDKDFNNEADTPDNFQSRRPNTSFCFLDIRSPGLGDTAMYLCATSRDQEGIQNIQYFGAGTRLSVL.

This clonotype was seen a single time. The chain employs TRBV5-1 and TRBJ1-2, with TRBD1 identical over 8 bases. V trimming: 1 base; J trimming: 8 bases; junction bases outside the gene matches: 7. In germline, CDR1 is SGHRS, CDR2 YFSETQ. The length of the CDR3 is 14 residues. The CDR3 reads CASSLRTGTEGYTF. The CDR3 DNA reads TGCGCCAGCAGCTTGCGGACAGGGACGGAGGGCTACACCTTC. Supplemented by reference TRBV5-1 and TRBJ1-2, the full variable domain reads KAGVTQTPRYLIKTRGQQVTLSCSPISGHRSVSWYQQTPGQGLQFLFEYFSETQRNKGNFPGRFSGRQFSNSRSEMNVSTLELGDSALYLCASSLRTGTEGYTFGSGTRLTVV.

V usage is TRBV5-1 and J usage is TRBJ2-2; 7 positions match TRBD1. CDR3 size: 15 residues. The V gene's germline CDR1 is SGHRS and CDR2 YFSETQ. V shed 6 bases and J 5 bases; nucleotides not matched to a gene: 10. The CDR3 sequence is CASTPGQTGTGELFF. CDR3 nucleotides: TGCGCCAGCACCCCGGGACAGACGGGGACCGGGGAGCTGTTTTTT.

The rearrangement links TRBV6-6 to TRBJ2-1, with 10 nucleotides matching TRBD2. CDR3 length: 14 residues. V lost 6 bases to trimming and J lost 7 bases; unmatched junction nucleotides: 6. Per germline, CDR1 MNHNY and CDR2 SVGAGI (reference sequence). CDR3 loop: CASSKREGMNEQFF. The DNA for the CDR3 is TGTGCCAGCAGCAAGCGGGAGGGGATGAATGAGCAGTTCTTC.

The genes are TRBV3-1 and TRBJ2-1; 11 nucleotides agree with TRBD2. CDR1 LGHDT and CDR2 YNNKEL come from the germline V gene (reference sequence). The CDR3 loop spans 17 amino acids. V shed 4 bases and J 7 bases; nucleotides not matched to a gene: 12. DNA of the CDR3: TGTGCCAGCAGCCCTGGCTCTAGCGGGGGGCCTTTTAATGAGCAGTTCTTC. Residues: CASSPGSSGGPFNEQFF.

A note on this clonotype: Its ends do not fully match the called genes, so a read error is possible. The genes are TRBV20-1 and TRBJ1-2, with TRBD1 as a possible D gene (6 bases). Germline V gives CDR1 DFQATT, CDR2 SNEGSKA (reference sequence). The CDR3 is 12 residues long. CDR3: CSARGTDYGYTF. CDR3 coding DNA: TGCAGTGCTAGAGGGACAGATTATGGCTATACCTTC.

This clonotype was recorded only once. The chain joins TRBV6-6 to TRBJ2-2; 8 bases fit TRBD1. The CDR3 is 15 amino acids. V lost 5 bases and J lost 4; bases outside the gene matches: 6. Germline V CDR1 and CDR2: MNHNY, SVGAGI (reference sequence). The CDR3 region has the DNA TGTGCCAGCAGTCTTGCCGGGACAGGCACCGGGGAGCTGTTTTTT. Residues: CASSLAGTGTGELFF.

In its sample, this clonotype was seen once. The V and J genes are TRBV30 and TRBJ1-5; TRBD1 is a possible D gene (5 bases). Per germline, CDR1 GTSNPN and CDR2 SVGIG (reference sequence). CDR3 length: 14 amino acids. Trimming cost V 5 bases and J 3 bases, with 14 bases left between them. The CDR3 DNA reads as TGTGCCTGGGGGTTCGGACACATCAATCAGCCCCAGCATTTT. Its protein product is CAWGFGHINQPQHF.

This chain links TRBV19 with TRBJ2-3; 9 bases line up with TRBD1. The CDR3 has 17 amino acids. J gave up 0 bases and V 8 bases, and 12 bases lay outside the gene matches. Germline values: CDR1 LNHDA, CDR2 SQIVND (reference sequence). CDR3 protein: CASGPPLGTGSTDTQYF. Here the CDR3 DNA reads TGTGCCAGTGGTCCGCCTCTCGGGACAGGGAGCACAGATACGCAGTATTTT.

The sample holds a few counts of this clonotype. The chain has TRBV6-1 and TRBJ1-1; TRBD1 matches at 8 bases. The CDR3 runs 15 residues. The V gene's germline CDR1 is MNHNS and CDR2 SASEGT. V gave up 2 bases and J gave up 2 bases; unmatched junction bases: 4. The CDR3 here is CASSERAGGNTEAFF. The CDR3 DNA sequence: TGTGCCAGCAGTGAACGGGCAGGGGGCAACACTGAAGCTTTCTTT.

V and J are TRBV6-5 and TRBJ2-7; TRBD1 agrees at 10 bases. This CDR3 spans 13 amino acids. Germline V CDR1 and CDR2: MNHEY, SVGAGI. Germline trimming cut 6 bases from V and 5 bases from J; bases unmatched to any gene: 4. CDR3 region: CASSQGTGDEQYF. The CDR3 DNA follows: TGTGCCAGCAGCCAAGGGACAGGGGACGAGCAGTACTTC.

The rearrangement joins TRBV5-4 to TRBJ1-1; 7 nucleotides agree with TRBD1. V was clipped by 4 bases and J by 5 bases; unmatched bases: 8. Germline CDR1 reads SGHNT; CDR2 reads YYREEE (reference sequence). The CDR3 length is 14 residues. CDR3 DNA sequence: TGTGCCAGCAGCGCCGCAGGGGGGGTGACTGAAGCTTTCTTT. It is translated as CASSAAGGVTEAFF.

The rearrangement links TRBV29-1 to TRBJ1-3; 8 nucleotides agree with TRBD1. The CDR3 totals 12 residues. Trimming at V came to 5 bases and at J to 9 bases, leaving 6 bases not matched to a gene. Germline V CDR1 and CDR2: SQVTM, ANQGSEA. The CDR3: CSVPDRDGTIYF. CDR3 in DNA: TGCAGCGTTCCGGACAGGGATGGCACCATATATTTT. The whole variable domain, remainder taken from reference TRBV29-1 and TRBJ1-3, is SAVISQKPSRDICQRGTSLTIQCQVDSQVTMMFWYRQQPGQSLTLIATANQGSEATYESGFVIDKFPISRPNLTFSTLTVSNMSPEDSSIYLCSVPDRDGTIYFGEGSWLTVV.